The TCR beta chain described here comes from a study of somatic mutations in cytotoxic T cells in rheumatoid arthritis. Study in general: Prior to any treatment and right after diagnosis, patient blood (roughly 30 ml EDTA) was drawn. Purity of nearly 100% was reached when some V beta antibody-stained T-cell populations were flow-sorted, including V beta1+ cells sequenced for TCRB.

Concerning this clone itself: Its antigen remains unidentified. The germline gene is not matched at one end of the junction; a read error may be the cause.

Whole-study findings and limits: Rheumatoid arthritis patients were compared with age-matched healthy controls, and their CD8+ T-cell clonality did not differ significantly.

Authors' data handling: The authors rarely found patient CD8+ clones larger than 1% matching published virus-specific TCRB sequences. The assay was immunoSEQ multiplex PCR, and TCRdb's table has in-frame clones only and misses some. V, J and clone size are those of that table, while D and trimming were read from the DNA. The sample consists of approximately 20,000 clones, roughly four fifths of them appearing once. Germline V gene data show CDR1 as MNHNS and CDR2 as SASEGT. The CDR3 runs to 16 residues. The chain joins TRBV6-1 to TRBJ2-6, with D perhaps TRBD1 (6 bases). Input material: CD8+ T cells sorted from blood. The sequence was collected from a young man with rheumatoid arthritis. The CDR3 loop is CASSEDRSGGANVLTF. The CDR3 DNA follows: TGTGCCAGCAGCGAAGACAGGTCGGGAGGGGCCAACGTCCTGACTTTC.